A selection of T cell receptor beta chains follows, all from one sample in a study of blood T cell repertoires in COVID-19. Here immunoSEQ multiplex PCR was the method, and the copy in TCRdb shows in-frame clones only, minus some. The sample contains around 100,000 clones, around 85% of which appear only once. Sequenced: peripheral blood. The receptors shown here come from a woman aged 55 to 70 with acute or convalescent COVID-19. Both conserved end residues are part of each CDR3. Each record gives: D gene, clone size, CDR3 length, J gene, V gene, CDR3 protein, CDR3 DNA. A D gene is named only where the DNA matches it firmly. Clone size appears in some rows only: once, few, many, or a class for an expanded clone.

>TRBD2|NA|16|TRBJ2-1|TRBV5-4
CASSLATTSGGTEQFF
TGTGCCAGCAGCTTGGCCACCACTAGCGGGGGGACTGAGCAGTTCTTC
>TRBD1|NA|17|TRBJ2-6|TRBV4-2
CASSQGQGAYGANVLTF
TGTGCCAGCAGCCAGGGGCAGGGGGCGTATGGGGCCAACGTCCTGACTTTC
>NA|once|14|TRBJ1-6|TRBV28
CASRTSRVNSPLHF
TGTGCCAGCAGGACCTCTCGGGTAAATTCACCCCTCCACTTT
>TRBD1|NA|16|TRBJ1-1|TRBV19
CASSTGTGAMNTEAFF
TGTGCCAGTAGTACCGGGACAGGGGCCATGAACACTGAAGCTTTCTTT
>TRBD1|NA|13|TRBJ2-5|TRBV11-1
CASSSNRGETQYF
TGTGCCAGCAGCTCGAACAGGGGGGAGACCCAGTACTTC
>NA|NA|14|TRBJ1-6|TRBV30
CAWTGSPGNSPLHF
TGTGCCTGGACCGGGTCCCCCGGAAATTCACCCCTCCACTTT
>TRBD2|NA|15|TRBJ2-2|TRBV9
CASSASGGVTGELFF
TGTGCCAGCAGCGCTAGCGGGGGGGTAACCGGGGAGCTGTTTTTT
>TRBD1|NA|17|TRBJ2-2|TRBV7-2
CASSETETGGKAGELFF
TGTGCCAGCAGCGAAACCGAGACAGGGGGCAAGGCCGGGGAGCTGTTTTTT
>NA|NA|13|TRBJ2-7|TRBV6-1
CASGRDSHYEQYF
TGTGCCAGCGGGCGGGACAGTCACTACGAGCAGTACTTC
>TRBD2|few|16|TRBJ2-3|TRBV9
CASSVGPGGPTDTQYF
TGTGCCAGCAGCGTAGGGCCGGGGGGGCCCACAGATACGCAGTATTTT
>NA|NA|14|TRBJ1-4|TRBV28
CASSGGQGHEKLFF
TGTGCCAGCAGTGGGGGACAAGGGCATGAAAAACTGTTTTTT
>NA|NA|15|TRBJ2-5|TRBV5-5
CASSSLGGAQETQYF
TGTGCCAGCAGCTCCCTCGGAGGGGCCCAAGAGACCCAGTACTTC
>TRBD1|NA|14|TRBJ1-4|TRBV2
CASSFQQGEGKLFF
TGTGCCAGCAGTTTCCAACAGGGGGAAGGAAAACTGTTTTTT
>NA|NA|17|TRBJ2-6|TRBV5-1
CASSLVGHSSGANVLTF
TGCGCCAGCAGCTTGGTGGGACATAGCTCTGGGGCCAACGTCCTGACTTTC
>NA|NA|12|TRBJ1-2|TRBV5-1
CASSSPAGVYTF
TGCGCCAGCAGCTCACCCGCGGGTGTCTACACCTTC